The next 3 T cell receptor beta chains were all read from a single sample in a study of T cell repertoires in cytomegalovirus infection. Via MiXCR, TCRdb re-called the reads, giving one row per CDR3 protein. The sample has fewer than 250,000 distinct CDR3 sequences, 20% to 25% seen once; the top ten hold 15% to 20%. The specimen sequenced was CD8+ T cells from PBMCs. These receptors came from a human donor in good health (CMV status not recorded). Some clones in this sample may be carry-over from other donors' samples.

This clonotype has only a few counts. The chain couples TRBV12-3 or TRBV12-4 to TRBJ2-1, with a weak D call TRBD2 (5 bases). This CDR3 comprises 16 residues. V was cut by 3 bases and J by 4 bases, with 16 bases left in between. CDR3 in amino acids: CASSLEAFLGYNEQFF. The CDR3 DNA is TGTGCCAGCAGTTTGGAGGCATTCTTGGGGTACAATGAGCAGTTCTTC.

The rearrangement links TRBV7-4 to TRBJ2-7; TRBD1 or TRBD2 may be the D gene (6 bases each). The CDR3 is 15 amino acids. Trimming shortened V by 4 bases and J by 5 bases, and 18 bases separated the two germline ends. The germline CDR1 and CDR2 sequences are SGHVT and SQSDAQ. CDR3 protein: CASSSTTWGAHEQYF. The CDR3 region has the DNA TGTGCCAGCAGCTCCACCACGTGGGGGGCCCACGAGCAGTACTTC.

The chain couples TRBV5-1 to TRBJ2-1, with 8 bases aligning to TRBD2. The trim removed 0 bases at V and 6 bases at J, leaving 8 bases unmatched. Per germline, CDR1 SGHRS and CDR2 YFSETQ. The CDR3 is 16 amino acids. As DNA, the CDR3 is TGCGCCAGCAGCTTGGAAGGCGGGGGGCCTTTCAATGAGCAGTTCTTC. Its translation: CASSLEGGGPFNEQFF.